A selection of T cell receptor beta chains follows, all from one sample in a study of glioma-infiltrating T cells. TCRdb re-derived calls from the multiplex PCR reads in MiXCR, one entry per CDR3 protein. The sample holds 300,000 to 400,000 distinct CDR3 sequences, 41% seen once. Material for sequencing was glioma tissue, nonneoplastic brain tissue, or PBMCs (not recorded which). The receptors derive from a human donor with low-grade glioma or glioblastoma, undergoing nonglioma brain surgery, or in good health (not recorded which). Each CDR3 is given with its conserved first and last residue. The D gene is left open where the match is weak. Not every row has a clone size; where given, it reads once, few, many or a size class.

TRBJ1-6,-,TRBV7-2,-,TGTGCCAGCAGCTTATTTTCCTTCTCGGATTCACCCCTCCACTTT,CASSLFSFSDSPLHF
TRBJ2-7,TRBD2,TRBV20-1,-,TGCAGCCGCAGAACTAGCGGAACTATCGAGCAGCACTTC,CSRRTSGTIEQHF
TRBJ2-3,-,TRBV12-3/TRBV12-4,once,TGTGCCAGCAGTCGGGAGGGGGCGGCTCCTACGCAGTATTTT,CASSREGAAPTQYF
TRBJ2-1,TRBD1,TRBV7-9,-,TGTGCCAGCAGCTTACCCAGGGGGCACATCTACAATGAGCAGTTCTTC,CASSLPRGHIYNEQFF
TRBJ1-2,-,TRBV15,many,TGTGCCACCAGCACAGGGGTCGGCTATGGCTACACCTTC,CATSTGVGYGYTF
TRBJ2-7,-,TRBV2,few,TGTGCCAGCAGGGGGGACCGTAGCTCCTACGAGCAGTACTTC,CASRGDRSSYEQYF
TRBJ2-3,TRBD1,TRBV20-1,-,TGCAGTGCTGGGTCTATCTTGACAGGGAACCGCCCGGGTACGCAGTATTTT,CSAGSILTGNRPGTQYF
TRBJ2-5,-,TRBV7-2,-,TGTGCCAGCAGTTCAGGACAGAGAGAGACCCAGTACTTC,CASSSGQRETQYF
TRBJ2-1,TRBD2,TRBV4-3,few,TGCGCCAGCAGCCAGGGGACTAGCGGGAGGGTCGGCTACAATGAGCAGTTCTTC,CASSQGTSGRVGYNEQFF
TRBJ2-1,TRBD2,TRBV5-4,-,TGTGCCAGCAGCTTGGGGGGACTAGCGGGTTACTCCCATGAGCAGTTCTTC,CASSLGGLAGYSHEQFF
TRBJ2-5,TRBD1,TRBV6-5,many,TGTGCCAGCAGTTACACAAGATCCGGGACAGGGGAAGAGACCCAGTACTTC,CASSYTRSGTGEETQYF
TRBJ2-4,TRBD1,TRBV6-1,few,TGTGCCAGCAGATTCGCGGACAGGGGGCTGGGGAAAAACATTCAGTACTTC,CASRFADRGLGKNIQYF
TRBJ2-1,TRBD1,TRBV7-6,-,TGTGCCAGCAGCTCCCGGACAGGCAGTGAGCAGTTCTTC,CASSSRTGSEQFF
TRBJ2-2,-,TRBV27,-,TGTGCCAGCAGTTTACTTCTAGGGGATACCGGGGAGCTGTTTTTT,CASSLLLGDTGELFF
TRBJ2-5,-,TRBV12-3/TRBV12-4,-,TGTGCCAGCAGTTTAACAGTCCAAGAGACCCAGTACTTC,CASSLTVQETQYF
TRBJ1-1,-,TRBV20-1,-,TGCAGTGCTCGCCGGCGAGTAGGGGACACTGAAGCTTTCTTT,CSARRRVGDTEAFF
TRBJ2-2,TRBD1,TRBV4-2,-,TGTGCCAGCAGCTTGGGGGACAGGGGGAGCATAGACACCGGGGAGCTGTTTTTT,CASSLGDRGSIDTGELFF
TRBJ1-5,-,TRBV20-1,many,TGCAGTGCTAAGCAGGAGAGCAATCAGCCCCAGCATTTT,CSAKQESNQPQHF
TRBJ2-2,TRBD2,TRBV6-2/TRBV6-3,many,TGTGCCAGCAGTGGACTAGCGGGAGGAGCCGGGGAGCTGTTTTTT,CASSGLAGGAGELFF
TRBJ2-3,-,TRBV4-1,-,TGCGCCAGCAGCCAAGACAGGGTGTACGTTACGCAGTATTTT,CASSQDRVYVTQYF
TRBJ2-3,-,TRBV6-5,many,TGTGCCAGCAGTTACCAGTACACTAGCACAGATACGCAGTATTTT,CASSYQYTSTDTQYF
TRBJ2-7,TRBD1,TRBV6-6,-,TGTGACACCTTTGACAGGGACTCCTACGAGCAGTACTTC,CDTFDRDSYEQYF
TRBJ1-1,TRBD1,TRBV19,-,TGTGCCAGTTCCCTGGGTTGGACAGGGAACACTGAAGCTTTCTTT,CASSLGWTGNTEAFF
TRBJ2-2,-,TRBV15,-,TGTGCCACCAGCAGAGAGAGGAGGAACACCGGGGAGCTGTTTTTT,CATSRERRNTGELFF
TRBJ2-3,-,TRBV28,-,TGTGCCAGCAGTTTACGCTTAACAGATACGCAGTATTTT,CASSLRLTDTQYF
TRBJ1-2,TRBD1,TRBV20-1,-,TGCAGTGGCCGGGACAGAGCGGCAAATGGCTACACCTTC,CSGRDRAANGYTF
TRBJ2-7,-,TRBV6-5,-,TGTGCCATCAGTGGAATGGTCCCAAGTGAGGGCGAGCAGTACTTC,CAISGMVPSEGEQYF
TRBJ2-7,-,TRBV27,many,TGTGCCAGCAGTCCCACAACTCCGGCCCTTTCCTACGAGCAGTACTTC,CASSPTTPALSYEQYF
TRBJ2-5,-,TRBV27,-,TGTGCCAGCAGCTGGGGGCTACAAGAGACCCGGTACTTC,CASSWGLQETRYF
TRBJ2-1,TRBD2,TRBV2,-,TGTGCCAGCAGTTTGACTAGCGGCCTGGATGAGCAGTTCTTC,CASSLTSGLDEQFF
TRBJ2-1,-,TRBV5-8,-,TGTGCCAGCAGCCCGGAGGCGCTCAGGGTCTACTCGGACGGGCAGTTCTTC,CASSPEALRVYSDGQFF
TRBJ1-1,-,TRBV19,-,TGTGCCTCCAAGGGTGGTGTGTTGGATACTGAAGCTCTCTTT,CASKGGVLDTEALF
TRBJ2-1,-,TRBV5-1,-,TGCGCCAGCAGGCCGGGACCTCTAAACAATGAGCAGCTCTTC,CASRPGPLNNEQLF
TRBJ2-5,TRBD2,TRBV20-1,-,TGCAGTGCAAGGACTAGCGGGAGACTAGAGACCCAGTACTTC,CSARTSGRLETQYF
TRBJ1-4,TRBD1,TRBV15,few,TGTGCCACCAGCGGGGACAGGGGCACAACTAATGAAAAACTGTTTTTT,CATSGDRGTTNEKLFF
TRBJ2-7,-,TRBV20-1,few,TGCAGTGCGCCAACTAGGAGGGGACCCTACGAGCAGTACTTC,CSAPTRRGPYEQYF
TRBJ1-6,TRBD1,TRBV6-6,-,TGTGCCAGCAGTTACAGTCTTTCCCCAGGGGGTAATTCACACCTCCACTTT,CASSYSLSPGGNSHLHF
TRBJ1-4,-,TRBV7-8,-,TGTGCCAGCAGCGGATACAGGGTTGAAAAACTGTTTTTT,CASSGYRVEKLFF
TRBJ1-1,TRBD1,TRBV28,-,TGTGCCAGCAGTCCCTGGGGGGGCAGGGGGCCTACTGAAGCTTTCTTT,CASSPWGGRGPTEAFF
TRBJ2-7,-,TRBV14,-,TGTGCCAGCAGTACTTTCCGGGAAGAGCAGTACTTC,CASSTFREEQYF
TRBJ1-4,TRBD1,TRBV7-6,-,TGTGCCAGCAGCTTGCCGGGACAGGGAGATGAAAAACTGTTTTTT,CASSLPGQGDEKLFF
TRBJ1-5,-,TRBV20-1,many,TGCAGTGCTAGGTTTTCGGGGACCCAGCATTTT,CSARFSGTQHF
TRBJ2-5,TRBD2,TRBV20-1,many,TGCAGTGCGACTAGCGGTCGGGCCCAAGAGACCCAGTACTTC,CSATSGRAQETQYF
TRBJ1-4,-,TRBV12-3/TRBV12-4,-,TGTGCCATCAGTCTCGCGGACGAAGGCAGTGAAAAACTGTTTTTT,CAISLADEGSEKLFF
TRBJ2-1,-,TRBV20-1,few,TGCAGTGCTAGAGATTGGGGGGAGGAGGGTGAGCAGTTCTTC,CSARDWGEEGEQFF
TRBJ2-1,-,TRBV7-9,few,TGTGCCAGTTTAGGCACAGTAGCCTACAATGAGCAGTTCTTC,CASLGTVAYNEQFF
TRBJ2-1,-,TRBV19,-,TGTGCCAGTAGTACCGACAACTACAATGAGCAGTTCTTC,CASSTDNYNEQFF
TRBJ2-7,TRBD2,TRBV7-2,few,TGTGCCAGCAGCTATTCCGGGACTAGGAATTTCGACGAGCAGTACTTC,CASSYSGTRNFDEQYF
TRBJ2-7,-,TRBV29-1,-,TGCAGCGCCAAAAGACAGTACGAGCAGTACTTC,CSAKRQYEQYF